Listed below are T cell receptor beta chains from one sample, sequenced in a study of cytomegalovirus exposure and HLA in healthy donors. Profiled with immunoSEQ multiplex PCR; TCRdb holds only in-frame clones, not every one. Of approximately 190,000 clones listed, 78% are singletons. Sequences were obtained from PBMCs. These receptors all stem from a woman aged 30 to 39 in good health and CMV-seropositive. CDR3s include the opening cysteine and the closing phenylalanine or tryptophan. A D gene is named only where the DNA matches it firmly. Rows give clone size only sometimes, using once, few, many, or a class for an expanded clone.

D | length | J | size | V | CDR3 | DNA
TRBD2 | 16 | TRBJ2-5 | few | TRBV5-1 | CASSGTSGGVRETQYF | TGCGCCAGCAGCGGGACTAGCGGGGGGGTAAGAGAGACCCAGTACTTC
TRBD2 | 15 | TRBJ2-3 | . | TRBV25-1 | CASSEKTGTTEAQYF | TGTGCCAGCAGTGAAAAGACCGGGACTACGGAAGCGCAGTATTTT
. | 15 | TRBJ2-2 | . | TRBV6-5 | CASSYSRVNTGELFF | TGTGCCAGCAGTTACTCGAGGGTGAACACCGGGGAGCTGTTTTTT
TRBD1 | 13 | TRBJ1-5 | few | TRBV30 | CAYGQDSNQPQHF | TGTGCCTACGGACAGGATAGCAATCAGCCCCAGCATTTT
TRBD1 | 16 | TRBJ2-3 | . | TRBV4-3 | CASSQVYRGYTDTQYF | TGCGCCAGCAGCCAAGTCTACAGGGGTTACACAGATACGCAGTATTTT
TRBD1 | 13 | TRBJ1-1 | once | TRBV9 | CASSVGQGVEAFF | TGTGCCAGCAGCGTAGGGCAGGGGGTGGAAGCTTTCTTT
TRBD1 | 13 | TRBJ2-3 | . | TRBV30 | CAQGASSTDTQYF | TGTGCCCAGGGGGCTAGCAGTACAGATACGCAGTATTTT
. | 14 | TRBJ1-2 | . | TRBV18 | CASSPSGSNYGYTF | TGTGCCAGCTCACCCAGCGGTTCTAACTATGGCTACACCTTC
. | 13 | TRBJ1-1 | . | TRBV5-1 | CASSAEVGGRAFF | TGCGCCAGCAGCGCAGAGGTGGGGGGAAGAGCTTTCTTT
. | 14 | TRBJ1-1 | . | TRBV5-1 | CASSLTGLNTEAFF | TGCGCCAGCAGCTTGACAGGGTTGAACACTGAAGCTTTCTTT
. | 15 | TRBJ1-6 | . | TRBV19 | CASTLEGTPSSPLHF | TGTGCCAGTACCCTCGAGGGAACCCCCTCTTCACCCCTCCACTTT
. | 15 | TRBJ1-5 | . | TRBV10-3 | CAISSQGNANQPQHF | TGTGCCATCAGTTCACAGGGAAACGCTAATCAGCCCCAGCATTTT
. | 15 | TRBJ2-1 | . | TRBV19 | CASSKARSSYNEQFF | TGTGCCAGTAGTAAGGCGAGGAGCTCCTACAATGAGCAGTTCTTC
. | 15 | TRBJ2-5 | . | TRBV9 | CASSVGSGAGETQYF | TGTGCCAGCAGCGTAGGTTCAGGAGCGGGAGAGACCCAGTACTTC
. | 13 | TRBJ1-1 | . | TRBV27 | CASSLQGNTEAFF | TGTGCCAGCAGTTTACAGGGGAACACTGAAGCTTTCTTT
TRBD1 | 15 | TRBJ1-2 | . | TRBV6-5 | CASSYAGQGVYGYTF | TGTGCCAGCAGTTACGCGGGACAGGGGGTGTATGGCTACACCTTC
. | 14 | TRBJ2-7 | once | TRBV7-6 | CASSLGPGTPEQYF | TGTGCCAGCAGCTTAGGGCCAGGGACTCCCGAGCAGTACTTC
TRBD2 | 16 | TRBJ2-7 | . | TRBV7-2 | CASSLAQMREAYEQYF | TGTGCCAGCAGCTTAGCGCAGATGCGGGAGGCCTACGAGCAGTACTTC
. | 11 | TRBJ2-5 | . | TRBV25-1 | CASSPEETQYF | TGTGCCAGCAGTCCGGAAGAGACCCAGTACTTC
TRBD2 | 14 | TRBJ2-3 | . | TRBV29-1 | CSVPRGGRTDTQYF | TGCAGCGTTCCACGGGGGGGTCGGACAGATACGCAGTATTTT
. | 18 | TRBJ1-6 | once | TRBV7-9 | CASSLRPRGSSQNSPLHF | TGTGCCAGCAGCTTAAGGCCTAGGGGCTCCTCTCAGAATTCACCCCTCCACTTT
TRBD1 | 15 | TRBJ1-2 | . | TRBV2 | CASSPSDRAGWGYTF | TGTGCCAGCAGTCCTTCCGACAGGGCAGGTTGGGGCTACACCTTC
. | 14 | TRBJ2-2 | . | TRBV2 | CASSIDISTGELFF | TGTGCCAGCAGTATCGACATTTCCACCGGGGAGCTGTTTTTT
. | 14 | TRBJ1-5 | . | TRBV11-2 | CASSLEGLGQPQHF | TGTGCCAGCAGCCTAGAGGGGCTTGGACAGCCCCAGCATTTT
. | 13 | TRBJ2-1 | . | TRBV5-6 | CASSDIMDNEQFF | TGTGCCAGCAGCGACATAATGGACAATGAGCAGTTCTTC
. | 15 | TRBJ2-3 | . | TRBV28 | CAIQRGRGFTDTQYF | TGTGCTATCCAACGTGGGAGGGGGTTTACAGATACGCAGTATTTT
. | 16 | TRBJ1-1 | . | TRBV2 | CASSPSSAGENTEAFF | TGTGCCAGCAGTCCCTCTTCGGCAGGGGAGAACACTGAAGCTTTCTTT
. | 14 | TRBJ2-7 | once | TRBV4-1 | CASSQEPHRVEQYF | TGCGCCAGCAGCCAAGAACCCCACAGGGTCGAGCAGTACTTC
TRBD1 | 14 | TRBJ1-1 | . | TRBV6-1 | CASTRGDQGVEAFF | TGTGCCAGCACGAGGGGTGACCAGGGGGTTGAAGCTTTCTTT
TRBD1 | 17 | TRBJ2-7 | few | TRBV13 | CASSPREGGTGAYEQYF | TGTGCCAGCAGCCCGAGAGAGGGGGGGACAGGGGCCTACGAGCAGTACTTC
. | 13 | TRBJ2-7 | . | TRBV5-1 | CASSLETGYEQYF | TGCGCCAGCAGCTTGGAGACAGGCTACGAGCAGTACTTC
TRBD1 | 15 | TRBJ2-1 | . | TRBV30 | CAWSAPDRDYNEQFF | TGTGCCTGGAGCGCCCCCGACAGGGACTACAATGAGCAGTTCTTC
TRBD1 | 15 | TRBJ1-5 | . | TRBV28 | CASAQTGGRDQPQHF | TGTGCCAGCGCTCAGACAGGGGGTAGGGATCAGCCCCAGCATTTT
. | 15 | TRBJ2-7 | . | TRBV9 | CASSLMTGPSYEQYF | TGTGCCAGCAGCCTGATGACAGGTCCGTCCTACGAGCAGTACTTC
. | 12 | TRBJ2-2 | . | TRBV29-1 | CSVRGLTGELFF | TGCAGCGTTCGGGGTCTCACCGGGGAGCTGTTTTTT
TRBD1 | 16 | TRBJ1-3 | . | TRBV9 | CASSTGQGGVENTIYF | TGTGCCAGCAGCACGGGACAGGGGGGGGTTGAAAACACCATATATTTT
. | 14 | TRBJ2-5 | . | TRBV19 | CASSIGDYQETQYF | TGTGCCAGTAGTATCGGGGATTACCAAGAGACCCAGTACTTC
. | 12 | TRBJ2-5 | once | TRBV7-2 | CASSLYQETQYF | TGTGCCAGCAGTCTGTACCAAGAGACCCAGTACTTC
. | 13 | TRBJ2-2 | . | TRBV2 | CASTLGDTGELFF | TGTGCCAGCACCCTAGGGGACACCGGGGAGCTGTTTTTT
. | 12 | TRBJ2-7 | . | TRBV7-9 | CASSLERYEQYF | TGTGCCAGCAGCTTAGAGAGGTACGAGCAGTACTTC
TRBD1 | 17 | TRBJ2-1 | . | TRBV6-1 | CASSAYTGTGTRNEQFF | TGTGCCAGCAGTGCCTATACCGGGACAGGGACAAGGAATGAGCAGTTCTTC
TRBD1 | 18 | TRBJ2-3 | . | TRBV7-9 | CASKQGARSASSTDTQYF | TGTGCCAGCAAACAGGGGGCGCGTAGCGCTAGTTCCACAGATACGCAGTATTTT